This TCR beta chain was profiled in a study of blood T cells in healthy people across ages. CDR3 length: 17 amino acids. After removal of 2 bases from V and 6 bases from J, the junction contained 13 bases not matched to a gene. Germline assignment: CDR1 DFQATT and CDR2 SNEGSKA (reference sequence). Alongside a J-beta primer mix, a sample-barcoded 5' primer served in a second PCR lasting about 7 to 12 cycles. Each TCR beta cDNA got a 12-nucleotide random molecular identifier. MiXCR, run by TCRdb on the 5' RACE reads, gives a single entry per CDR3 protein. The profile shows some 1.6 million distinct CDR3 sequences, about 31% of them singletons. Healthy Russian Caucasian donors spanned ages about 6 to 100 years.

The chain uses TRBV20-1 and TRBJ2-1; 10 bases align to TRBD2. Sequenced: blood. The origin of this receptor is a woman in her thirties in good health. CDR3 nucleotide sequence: TGCAGTGCTAGATACCCGTTTCTAGCGGGAGAGGGCAATGAGCAGTTCTTC. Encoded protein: CSARYPFLAGEGNEQFF.